This T cell receptor (beta chain) was obtained from a study of T cell responses to AZD1222 COVID-19 vaccine. Using immunoSEQ multiplex PCR, the repertoire was profiled, and TCRdb retains in-frame clones only, with some absent. The top ten clones hold around 20% of a sample with 90,000 to 120,000 clones, more than 75% of them seen once. Study results and limitations: Donors were largely white British and mainly female; clonal diversity was possibly underestimated. Repertoire collection took place solely once the T cell response had peaked.

This CDR3 comprises 14 residues. Trimming cost V 1 base and J 0 bases, with 5 bases left between them. Germline CDR1 and CDR2: SGHTA and FQGNSA. Note on this clone: Its cognate antigen is unknown.

The sequence was collected from an adult in good health. Sequenced material: peripheral blood, taken on day 0 of AZD1222 vaccination. The V gene is TRBV7-2, the J gene TRBJ2-3, with D hard to call. This CDR3 reads CASSLDYSTDTQYF. Written as DNA, the CDR3 is TGTGCCAGCAGCTTAGATTACAGCACAGATACGCAGTATTTT. The full variable domain, with the rest looked up from reference TRBV7-2 and TRBJ2-3, is GAGVSQSPSNKVTEKGKDVELRCDPISGHTALYWYRQSLGQGLEFLIYFQGNSAPDKSGLPSDRFSAERTGGSVSTLTIQRTQQEDSAVYLCASSLDYSTDTQYFGPGTRLTVL.